A single sample is the source of the 15 T cell receptor beta chains below, sequenced in a study of shared clonotypes between healthy human individuals (dated by TCRdb to the early 2020s). Receptor libraries were prepared by the immunoSEQ multiplex PCR assay. TCRdb obtained this table from immuneACCESS and retained in-frame rearrangements with V and J assigned. These tables miss some clones; where compared with another copy, unresolved V genes account for less than half of the shortfall, and the remainder is unexplained. For this sample the table gives millions of clones, of which under 95% were detected only once. The ten biggest clones cover over 1.5% of the sample. For the CD8 naive samples, CD45RO-negative cells were positively selected for CCR7, yielding a CD45RA+CCR7+ population from which TemRA cells were excluded. Sequences were obtained from naive CD8+ T cells from PBMCs. Interpreted using the paper, the cell subset or site label stands for: CD45RA+CCR7+. Every receptor here comes from a man aged 18 to 29 in good health. Some clones in this sample may be carry-over from other donors' samples.

V and J are TRBV19 and TRBJ2-2; 11 bases match TRBD2. CDR1 is LNHDA and CDR2 is SQIVND in the germline V gene (reference sequence). CDR3 size: 17 residues. V dropped 3 bases and J dropped 7; count of bases not matched to a gene: 10. The CDR3 reads CASSMVSGRAGVGELFF. In DNA, the CDR3 is TGTGCCAGTAGTATGGTTAGCGGGAGGGCCGGAGTCGGGGAGCTGTTTTTT.

The V gene is TRBV5-6, the J gene TRBJ2-1, with a possible D match to TRBD2 (6 bases). The CDR3 has 14 amino acids. Trimming stripped 3 bases from V and 9 bases from J, with 16 bases between. CDR1 is SGHDT and CDR2 is YYEEEE in the germline V gene. CDR3 region: CASSSGTGYPEQFF. The CDR3, as DNA: TGTGCCAGCAGCTCCGGGACTGGCTACCCTGAGCAGTTCTTC.

Of note for this clone: Other nucleotide sequences from this sample produce the same CDR3. CDR3 sequence: CASSYGGPYEQYF. CDR3 coding DNA: TGTGCCAGCAGTTACGGAGGCCCCTACGAGCAGTACTTC. The chain joins TRBV6-6 to TRBJ2-7; D might be TRBD2 (5 bases). Trimming cost V 2 bases and J 2 bases, with 7 bases left between them. CDR3 length: 13 amino acids. Germline values: CDR1 MNHNY, CDR2 SVGAGI (reference sequence).

V is TRBV29-1 and J is TRBJ2-1; no reliable D call. The CDR3 is 11 residues long. Germline V gives CDR1 SQVTM, CDR2 ANQGSEA. Trimming took 6 bases from V and 7 from J, leaving 10 bases between them. CDR3 coding DNA: TGCAGCGTCCTTTATTGGAATGAGCAGTTCTTC. Its protein product is CSVLYWNEQFF.

The V gene is TRBV7-3, the J gene TRBJ2-5, with D uncertain. V lost 3 bases and J lost 4, with 15 bases in between. The CDR3 length is 15 residues. Germline CDR1 reads SGHTA; CDR2 reads FQGTGA. CDR3 region: CASSFGVGSGETQYF. The DNA of the CDR3 is TGTGCCAGCAGCTTTGGTGTGGGATCCGGAGAGACCCAGTACTTC.

CDR3 nucleotides: TGTGCCAGCAGCTACAGGTTAAGCTCCTACGAGCAGTACTTC. Translated, it gives CASSYRLSSYEQYF. This chain links TRBV7-8 with TRBJ2-7; perhaps TRBD1 as D (5 bases). Germline V gives CDR1 SGHVS, CDR2 FQNEAQ. The CDR3 sequence is 14 residues long. V lost 4 bases and J lost 0, with 10 bases in between.

This chain links TRBV30 with TRBJ2-5, with TRBD2 as a possible D gene (5 bases). The V end was cut by 0 bases, the J end by 4 bases, with 18 bases between. CDR1 GTSNPN and CDR2 SVGIG come from the germline V gene (reference sequence). This CDR3 has 16 amino acids. The CDR3: CAWSVMAEAVGETQYF. In nucleotides, the CDR3 is TGTGCCTGGAGTGTAATGGCAGAAGCGGTGGGAGAGACCCAGTACTTC.

The chain uses TRBV10-3 and TRBJ1-2; D unclear. The V and J ends lost 0 bases and 0 bases respectively, with 5 bases between them. Germline V gene data show CDR1 as ENHRY and CDR2 as SYGVKD. This CDR3 region has 14 residues. The CDR3 loop reads CAISESGSNYGYTF. The CDR3 nucleotides are TGTGCCATCAGTGAGTCCGGATCTAACTATGGCTACACCTTC.

The J gene is TRBJ1-3, the V gene TRBV4-1, with 10 bases aligning to TRBD1. The CDR3 spans 15 residues. Germline CDR1 is MGHRA and CDR2 is YSYEKL. After removal of 3 bases from V and 2 bases from J, the junction contained 1 base not matched to a gene. Written as DNA, the CDR3 is TGCGCCAGCAGCCAGGGACAGGGGACTGGAAACACCATATATTTT. It specifies CASSQGQGTGNTIYF.

This chain links TRBV28 with TRBJ2-7, with 9 positions matching TRBD1. Germline V gives CDR1 MDHEN, CDR2 SYDVKM. This CDR3 contains 17 residues. Trimming at V came to 3 bases and at J to 3 bases, leaving 12 bases not matched to a gene. The CDR3 sequence: CASSFPLTPGQGYEQYF. CDR3 bases: TGTGCCAGCAGTTTTCCACTGACCCCGGGACAGGGCTACGAGCAGTACTTC.

This clone was detected once. This CDR3 is also generated by other DNA sequences in the sample. The V gene is TRBV27, the J gene TRBJ2-7; D is unclear. CDR1 is MNHEY, CDR2 SMNVEV, per germline (reference sequence). V lost 2 bases to trimming and J lost 1 base, with 9 bases between them. The CDR3 extends over 14 amino acids. CDR3 sequence (DNA): TGTGCCAGCAGTTTAGAAGGCAATTCCTACGAGCAGTACTTC. The encoded protein is CASSLEGNSYEQYF.

V gene TRBV5-1 combines with J gene TRBJ2-7, with D possibly being TRBD1 or TRBD2 (5 bases each). Trimming left V 0 bases short and J 5 bases short, with 12 bases between. CDR3 length equals 14 residues. Germline assignment: CDR1 SGHRS and CDR2 YFSETQ. The CDR3 here is CASSLAWGKDEQYF. The CDR3 DNA follows: TGCGCCAGCAGCTTGGCCTGGGGGAAGGACGAGCAGTACTTC.

The CDR3 region has the DNA TGTGCCAGCAGTTTGGTGGGAGGGACCTACGAGCAGTACTTC. This codes for CASSLVGGTYEQYF. This chain connects TRBV27 to TRBJ2-7; 7 nucleotides match TRBD2. The CDR3 covers 14 residues. The V gene's germline CDR1 is MNHEY and CDR2 SMNVEV (reference sequence). Germline trimming cut 3 bases from V and 2 bases from J; bases unmatched to any gene: 4.

The V and J genes are TRBV15 and TRBJ1-3; D unclear. From germline, CDR1 is LNHNV and CDR2 YYDKDF (reference sequence). The V end lost 1 base, the J end lost 4 bases, and 11 bases lay between the germline ends. The CDR3 is 15 residues long. This CDR3 is CATSRARSLGNTIYF. The CDR3 nucleotides are TGTGCCACCAGCAGAGCCAGGAGCCTCGGAAACACCATATATTTT.

The chain joins TRBV9 to TRBJ2-1, with 7 bases matching TRBD1. This CDR3 is 15 amino acids long. Trimming at V came to 0 bases and at J to 6 bases, leaving 6 bases not matched to a gene. The germline V gene encodes CDR1 SGDLS and CDR2 YYNGEE. The CDR3 DNA reads as TGTGCCAGCAGCGTAGACGCGGCAGGGGGCAATGAGCAGTTCTTC. Translation: CASSVDAAGGNEQFF.